These T cell receptor beta chains were read from a single sample in a study of identifying expanded T cells in peripheral blood. Produced via immunoSEQ multiplex PCR; TCRdb's table is partial and in-frame only. The sample includes 75,000 to 95,000 clones, around 91% of them seen just once. The sequencing sample was made of blood. Source of these receptors: a person aged 18 to 75 in good health. Each CDR3 is given with its conserved first and last residue. The D gene is left open where the match is weak. Clone size is not always given. Where it is, it says once, few, many or a class for expanded clones.

J: TRBJ2-5
V: TRBV14
D: -
size: -
CDR3: CASSLRTETQYF
DNA: TGTGCCAGCAGCCTACGGACAGAGACCCAGTACTTC

J: TRBJ2-5
V: TRBV29-1
D: TRBD2
size: -
CDR3: CSVVPSGPQETQYF
DNA: TGCAGCGTTGTACCTAGCGGGCCCCAAGAGACCCAGTACTTC

J: TRBJ2-1
V: TRBV18
D: TRBD2
size: -
CDR3: CASSLEREGPYNEQFF
DNA: TGTGCCAGCTCACTAGAGCGGGAGGGCCCATACAATGAGCAGTTCTTC

J: TRBJ2-3
V: TRBV11-2
D: -
size: -
CDR3: CASSLVLGLTDTQYF
DNA: TGTGCCAGCAGCTTAGTACTCGGGCTCACAGATACGCAGTATTTT

J: TRBJ1-5
V: TRBV27
D: TRBD1
size: -
CDR3: CASSPITGTGVQPQHF
DNA: TGTGCCAGCAGTCCCATAACCGGGACAGGGGTTCAGCCCCAGCATTTT

J: TRBJ1-1
V: TRBV9
D: -
size: -
CDR3: CASSVGSTYMNTEAFF
DNA: TGTGCCAGCAGCGTAGGTTCGACTTACATGAACACTGAAGCTTTCTTT

J: TRBJ2-2
V: TRBV5-6
D: -
size: -
CDR3: CVSSQGTGELFF
DNA: TGTGTCAGCAGCCAGGGGACCGGGGAGCTGTTTTTT

J: TRBJ1-2
V: TRBV5-4
D: -
size: -
CDR3: CASSFTDSLNYGYTF
DNA: TGTGCCAGCAGTTTTACGGACAGCCTTAACTATGGCTACACCTTC

J: TRBJ1-1
V: TRBV5-4
D: -
size: -
CDR3: CASSTPGQWAEAFF
DNA: TGTGCCAGCAGCACCCCGGGACAATGGGCTGAAGCTTTCTTT

J: TRBJ1-2
V: TRBV5-6
D: TRBD1
size: -
CDR3: CASSGRDRGIGYTF
DNA: TGTGCCAGCAGCGGCCGGGACAGGGGTATAGGCTACACCTTC

J: TRBJ2-7
V: TRBV28
D: -
size: -
CDR3: CASGTAVSEQYF
DNA: TGTGCCAGCGGGACCGCAGTCTCCGAGCAGTACTTC

J: TRBJ2-7
V: TRBV7-9
D: TRBD1
size: -
CDR3: CASSRGDSSYEQYF
DNA: TGTGCCAGCAGCCGTGGGGACAGCTCCTACGAGCAGTACTTC

J: TRBJ1-1
V: TRBV5-6
D: -
size: -
CDR3: CASSLRSVHITAFF
DNA: TGTGCCAGCAGCTTGAGGAGCGTCCACATAACGGCTTTCTTT

J: TRBJ1-2
V: TRBV30
D: TRBD1
size: -
CDR3: CAWTGGGYGYTF
DNA: TGTGCCTGGACAGGGGGAGGCTATGGCTACACCTTC

J: TRBJ2-6
V: TRBV10-3
D: -
size: -
CDR3: CAIRDTGANVLTF
DNA: TGTGCCATCAGGGACACTGGGGCCAACGTCCTGACTTTC

J: TRBJ1-2
V: TRBV4-3
D: -
size: once
CDR3: CASSQDPGGANYGYTF
DNA: TGCGCCAGCAGCCAAGATCCGGGGGGAGCTAACTATGGCTACACCTTC

J: TRBJ2-3
V: TRBV11-2
D: -
size: -
CDR3: CASSQDVGTDTQYF
DNA: TGCGCCAGCAGCCAAGATGTAGGCACAGATACGCAGTATTTT

J: TRBJ2-7
V: TRBV7-2
D: TRBD2
size: once
CDR3: CASSLASRGVGGEQYF
DNA: TGTGCCAGCAGCTTAGCGTCGCGGGGGGTAGGTGGCGAGCAGTACTTC

J: TRBJ1-2
V: TRBV10-3
D: TRBD1
size: -
CDR3: CAISDPDRDNYGYTF
DNA: TGTGCCATCAGTGACCCGGACAGGGATAACTATGGCTACACCTTC

J: TRBJ2-1
V: TRBV7-7
D: -
size: -
CDR3: CASSLSRGDNEQFF
DNA: TGTGCCAGCAGCTTATCCCGGGGTGACAATGAGCAGTTCTTC

J: TRBJ2-5
V: TRBV5-1
D: TRBD1
size: -
CDR3: CASSLGTGALQETQYF
DNA: TGCGCCAGCAGCTTGGGGACAGGGGCCCTACAAGAGACCCAGTACTTC

J: TRBJ2-7
V: TRBV7-9
D: -
size: -
CDR3: CASSLGAGYEQYF
DNA: TGTGCCAGCAGCTTAGGGGCAGGCTACGAGCAGTACTTC

J: TRBJ1-6
V: TRBV6-4
D: -
size: -
CDR3: CASSDEEGAPLHF
DNA: TGTGCCAGCAGTGACGAAGAGGGGGCACCCCTCCACTTT